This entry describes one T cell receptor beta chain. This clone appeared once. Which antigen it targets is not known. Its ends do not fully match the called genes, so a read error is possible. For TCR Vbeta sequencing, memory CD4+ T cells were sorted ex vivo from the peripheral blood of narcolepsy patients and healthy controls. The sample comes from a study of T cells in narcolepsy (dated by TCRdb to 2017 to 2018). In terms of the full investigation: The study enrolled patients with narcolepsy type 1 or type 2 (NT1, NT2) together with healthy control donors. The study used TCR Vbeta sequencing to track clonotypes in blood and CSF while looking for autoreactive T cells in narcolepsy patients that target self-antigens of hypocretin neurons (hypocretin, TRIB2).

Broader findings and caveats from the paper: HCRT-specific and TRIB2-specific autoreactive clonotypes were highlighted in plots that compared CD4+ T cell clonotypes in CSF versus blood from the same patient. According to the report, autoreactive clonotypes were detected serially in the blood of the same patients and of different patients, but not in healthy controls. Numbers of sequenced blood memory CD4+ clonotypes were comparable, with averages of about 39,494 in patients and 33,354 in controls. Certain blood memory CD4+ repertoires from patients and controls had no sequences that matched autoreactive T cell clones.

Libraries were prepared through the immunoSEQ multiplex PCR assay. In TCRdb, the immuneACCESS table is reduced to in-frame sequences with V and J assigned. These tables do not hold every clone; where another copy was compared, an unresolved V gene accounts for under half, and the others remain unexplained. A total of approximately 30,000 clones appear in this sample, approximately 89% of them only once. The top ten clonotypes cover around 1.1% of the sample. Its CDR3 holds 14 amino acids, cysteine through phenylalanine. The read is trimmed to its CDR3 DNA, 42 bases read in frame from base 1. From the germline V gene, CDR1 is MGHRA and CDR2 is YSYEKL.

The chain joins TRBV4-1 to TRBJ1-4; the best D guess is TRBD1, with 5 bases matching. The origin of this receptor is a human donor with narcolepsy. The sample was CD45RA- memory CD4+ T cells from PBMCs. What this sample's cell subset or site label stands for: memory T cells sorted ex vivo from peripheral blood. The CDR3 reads CASSQEVVAGGVIF. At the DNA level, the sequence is TGCGCCAGCAGCCAAGAAGTTGTGGCGGGGGGTGTGATTTTT.